Below, 8 T cell receptor beta chains from the same sample are listed, as sequenced in a study of blood T cell repertoires in COVID-19. Here immunoSEQ multiplex PCR was the method, and the copy in TCRdb shows in-frame clones only, minus some. The sample shows roughly 130,000 clones, around 80% of them seen only once. The sequenced material came from peripheral blood. Every receptor here comes from a woman aged 55-70 years with acute or convalescent COVID-19.

This clone was seen only once. This chain uses TRBV7-8 with TRBJ1-2; D gene uncertain. The CDR3 is made up of 13 amino acids. Germline CDR1 and CDR2: SGHVS and FQNEAQ. V lost 1 base to trimming and J lost 7 bases, with 10 bases between them. The CDR3: CASSLGGNGGYTF. In nucleotides, the CDR3 is TGTGCCAGCAGCTTAGGAGGGAACGGTGGCTACACCTTC.

This chain connects TRBV27 to TRBJ1-1; 9 bases agree with TRBD1. CDR3 size: 17 residues. The V segment lost 5 bases and the J segment 0 bases; nucleotides outside the gene matches: 10. CDR1 is MNHEY and CDR2 is SMNVEV in the germline V gene (reference sequence). The CDR3 bases are TGTGCCAGCAGTACGATCGGGACAGGGCAAATGAACACTGAAGCTTTCTTT. Its translation is CASSTIGTGQMNTEAFF.

CDR3 DNA sequence: TGTGCCAGCAGCCCCACTACTCTTTATGATATCCGGGGCTACACCTTC. Translated, it gives CASSPTTLYDIRGYTF. This chain joins TRBV7-9 and TRBJ1-2, with D unresolved. Trimming removed 5 bases at V and 8 bases at J, with 24 bases between. CDR3 size: 16 residues. Germline V gives CDR1 SEHNR, CDR2 FQNEAQ (reference sequence).

This clone was observed a few times. V usage is TRBV6-1 and J usage is TRBJ1-2; 11 bases match TRBD1. The V gene end was trimmed by 3 bases and the J gene end by 8 bases; junction bases not matched to a gene: 11. The CDR3 covers 16 residues. Germline CDR1 reads MNHNS; CDR2 reads SASEGT. CDR3 DNA: TGTGCCAGCAGTGAGGCACCCGGGACAGGGGGTTACGGCTACACCTTC. Residues: CASSEAPGTGGYGYTF.

The chain carries TRBV20-1 and TRBJ2-7; TRBD1 might be the D (6 bases). CDR1 DFQATT and CDR2 SNEGSKA come from the germline V gene (reference sequence). V was pared by 5 bases and J by 3 bases, with 8 bases between. This CDR3 has 11 amino acids. CDR3 amino acids: CSAPGDYEQYF. The CDR3 DNA reads as TGCAGTGCTCCAGGGGACTACGAGCAGTACTTC.

This rearrangement joins TRBV19 to TRBJ1-2, with D maybe TRBD1 (5 bases). The CDR3 length is 16 residues. Deletions cut 3 bases from V and 6 bases from J, with 20 bases between. Germline CDR1 LNHDA, CDR2 SQIVND (reference sequence). The CDR3 coding sequence is TGTGCCAGTAGTATTAAACAGGCGACCCGTTGGGATGGCTACACCTTC. Protein sequence: CASSIKQATRWDGYTF.

The table lists this clone with a count of one. The CDR3 region has the DNA TGTGCCAGCAGCCAAGATCTAGGGACAGGCGGCTACACCTTC. This translates into CASSQDLGTGGYTF. The J gene is TRBJ1-2, the V gene TRBV3-1 (or the pseudogene TRBV3-2), with TRBD1 identical over 8 bases. Germline V gene lookup returns CDR1 LGHDT and CDR2 YNNKEL (reference sequence). The CDR3 covers 14 residues. Trimming cost V 0 bases and J 8 bases; bases outside gene matches: 5.

V gene TRBV10-1 combines with J gene TRBJ1-2; tentatively, D is TRBD1 (5 bases). The CDR3 spans 13 residues. V dropped 6 bases and J dropped 4 bases, with 12 bases sitting between them. CDR1 is WNHNN, CDR2 SYGVQD, per germline (reference sequence). This chain's CDR3 is CASSPGQSYGYTF. DNA for the CDR3: TGCGCCAGCAGCCCCGGACAAAGCTATGGCTACACCTTC.